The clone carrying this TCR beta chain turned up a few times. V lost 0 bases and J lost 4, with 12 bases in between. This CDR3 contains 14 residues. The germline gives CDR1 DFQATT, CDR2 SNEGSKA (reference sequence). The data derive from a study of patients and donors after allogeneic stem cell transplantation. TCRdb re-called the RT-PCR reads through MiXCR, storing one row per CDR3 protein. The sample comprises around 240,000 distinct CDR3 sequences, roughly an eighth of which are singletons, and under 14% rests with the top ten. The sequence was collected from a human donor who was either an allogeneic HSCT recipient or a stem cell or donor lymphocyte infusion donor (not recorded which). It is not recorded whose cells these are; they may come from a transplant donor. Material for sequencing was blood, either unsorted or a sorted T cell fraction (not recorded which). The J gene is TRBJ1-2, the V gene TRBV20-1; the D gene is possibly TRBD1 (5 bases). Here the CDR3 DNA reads TGCAGTGCTAGAGAGGGGGAGGCCCTCTATGGCTACACCTTC. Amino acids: CSAREGEALYGYTF.